The 22 T cell receptor beta chains given below trace back to one sample, sequenced in a study of PD-L1 blockade in urothelial cancer. Some clones are missing from TCRdb's copy, which holds only in-frame ones; the method was immunoSEQ multiplex PCR. The data show tens of thousands of clones, around 84% seen once. Sequenced material: PBMCs, taken around atezolizumab (anti-PD-L1) treatment. The receptors were gathered from a man in his 70s with urothelial cancer.

V gene TRBV6-5 combines with J gene TRBJ2-7, with 7 positions matching TRBD1. The V gene end was trimmed by 6 bases and the J gene end by 5 bases; junction bases not matched to a gene: 7. Per the germline V gene, CDR1 is MNHEY and CDR2 is SVGAGI. CDR3 size: 13 residues. CDR3 residues: CASRKTGNHEQYF. Here the CDR3 DNA reads TGTGCCAGCAGAAAGACAGGGAACCACGAGCAGTACTTC.

The chain couples TRBV6-4 to TRBJ2-2, with D possibly TRBD2 on 6 matching bases. V was cut by 6 bases and J by 8 bases, with 13 bases left in between. Per the germline V gene, CDR1 is MRHNA and CDR2 is SNTAGT. There are 13 residues in the CDR3. CDR3 loop: CASRTSGTGELFF. In DNA form, the CDR3 reads TGTGCCAGCAGAACTTCGGGGACTGGGGAGCTGTTTTTT.

This chain connects TRBV28 to TRBJ2-7; D is perhaps TRBD1 (6 bases). This CDR3 spans 15 amino acids. Trimming shortened V by 10 bases and J by 0 bases, and 19 bases separated the two germline ends. CDR1 MDHEN and CDR2 SYDVKM come from the germline V gene. CDR3 sequence (DNA): TGTGCCACCACCCCTGGCCAGGGGTCCTCCTACGAGCAGTACTTC. Residues: CATTPGQGSSYEQYF.

The V call is TRBV6-1, the J call TRBJ1-5; possibly TRBD1 for D (6 bases). This CDR3 is 14 amino acids long. Germline CDR1 and CDR2: MNHNS and SASEGT. V dropped 8 bases and J dropped 4 bases, with 15 bases sitting between them. The CDR3, as DNA: TGTGCCAGCGGGCCACAGGGTCCGAATCAGCCCCAGCATTTT. Encoded protein: CASGPQGPNQPQHF.

V and J are TRBV18 and TRBJ2-1; 9 bases map to TRBD1. J lost 1 base, V lost 3 bases, and 4 bases had no gene match. The V gene's germline CDR1 is KGHSH and CDR2 LQKENI. CDR3 length: 16 residues. The CDR3 loop reads CASSPVGQGSYNEQFF. The CDR3, as DNA: TGTGCCAGCTCACCCGTGGGACAGGGTTCCTACAATGAGCAGTTCTTC.

This clone was seen once. The chain employs TRBV5-3 and TRBJ2-2, with TRBD1 as a possible D gene (6 bases). TRBV5-3 is an open reading frame, and its role is uncertain. This CDR3 has 22 amino acids. V dropped 4 bases and J dropped 1 base, with 32 bases sitting between them. CDR3 protein: CARSPWGQADTPMGLNTGELFF. CDR3 nucleotide sequence: TGTGCCAGAAGCCCATGGGGGCAGGCAGATACTCCCATGGGATTGAACACCGGGGAGCTGTTTTTT.

The chain has TRBV5-4 and TRBJ2-2; the D gene is possibly TRBD2 (5 bases). The CDR3 covers 15 residues. V was clipped by 0 bases and J by 4 bases, with 10 bases between them. Germline V gene lookup returns CDR1 SGHNT and CDR2 YYREEE (reference sequence). The CDR3 sequence is CASSLEASSTGELFF. DNA of the CDR3: TGTGCCAGCAGCTTGGAGGCTAGCTCCACCGGGGAGCTGTTTTTT. Filled out from reference TRBV5-4 and TRBJ2-2, the complete variable domain reads ETGVTQSPTHLIKTRGQQVTLRCSSQSGHNTVSWYQQALGQGPQFIFQYYREEENGRGNFPPRFSGLQFPNYSSELNVNALELDDSALYLCASSLEASSTGELFFGEGSRLTVL.

Note on this clone: One end of the junction is discordant with germline, which a read error may explain. The V and J genes are TRBV7-8 and TRBJ2-1, with 9 bases fitting TRBD2. CDR1 is SGHVS, CDR2 FQNEAQ, per germline. This CDR3 spans 15 amino acids. The CDR3 DNA is TGTGCCGGCAGCTTAAGACTAGCGGCCTACAATGAGCAGTTCTTC. Translation gives CAGSLRLAAYNEQFF.

V gene TRBV27 combines with J gene TRBJ2-7; TRBD1 aligns across 8 bases. The J segment lost 3 bases and the V segment lost 8 bases, leaving 9 bases of the junction unmatched. Per the germline V gene, CDR1 is MNHEY and CDR2 is SMNVEV (reference sequence). The CDR3 spans 14 residues. CDR3 bases: TGTGCCAGCCGTACCGGGACAGGCTTCTACGAGCAGTACTTC. Protein product: CASRTGTGFYEQYF.

The rearrangement links TRBV7-8 to TRBJ1-2; 10 nucleotides match TRBD1. The CDR3 runs 15 residues. The trim removed 4 bases at V and 7 bases at J, leaving 9 bases unmatched. CDR1 is SGHVS and CDR2 is FQNEAQ in the germline V gene. The CDR3 coding sequence is TGTGCCAGCAGCTCCGGGACAGGGGAGGTGGGTGGCTACACCTTC. Protein product: CASSSGTGEVGGYTF.

This clone has only one observation. The V call is TRBV6-1, the J call TRBJ2-7; D ambiguous. V was trimmed by 6 bases and J by 3 bases, leaving 6 bases between them. The CDR3 covers 11 residues. The germline V gene encodes CDR1 MNHNS and CDR2 SASEGT. The CDR3 spells CASRSVYEQYF. In DNA form, the CDR3 reads TGTGCCAGCAGATCAGTCTACGAGCAGTACTTC.

The chain recombines TRBV5-1 with TRBJ2-5, with 8 bases lining up with TRBD1. The CDR3 is made up of 14 amino acids. Trimming removed 4 bases from V and 5 bases from J; junction bases left unmatched: 7. Germline CDR1 reads SGHRS; CDR2 reads YFSETQ. The CDR3 nucleotides read TGCGCCAGCAGCATATCAGGGGGCTCGGAGACCCAGTACTTC. The encoded protein is CASSISGGSETQYF.

The chain combines TRBV6-1 with TRBJ1-1; 10 positions match TRBD1. Looked up from germline, CDR1 is MNHNS and CDR2 is SASEGT. Trimming took 4 bases from V and 3 from J; bases not matched to a gene: 8. There are 16 residues in the CDR3. The CDR3 region is CASSARQGAVDTEAFF. CDR3 coding DNA: TGTGCCAGCAGTGCCAGACAGGGGGCTGTAGACACTGAAGCTTTCTTT.

The chain carries TRBV5-1 and TRBJ2-7, with a tentative D call TRBD2 (6 bases). This CDR3 has 15 amino acids. Germline CDR1 and CDR2: SGHRS and YFSETQ. Deletions cut 1 base from V and 2 bases from J, with 13 bases between. CDR3 protein: CASSLYLAEPYEQYF. DNA for the CDR3: TGCGCCAGCAGCTTGTATTTAGCGGAGCCCTACGAGCAGTACTTC.

The J gene is TRBJ1-2, the V gene TRBV6-5, with unresolved D. Germline CDR1 is MNHEY and CDR2 is SVGAGI. The CDR3 covers 13 residues. The V gene lost 5 bases and the J gene lost 6 bases, with 13 bases spanning the gap. The CDR3 loop reads CASSRHLSNGYTF. The CDR3 DNA reads as TGTGCCAGCAGTAGACACCTTTCCAATGGCTACACCTTC.

The J gene is TRBJ2-5, the V gene TRBV4-2; 8 positions match TRBD2. This CDR3 is 17 amino acids long. Germline CDR1 is LGHNA and CDR2 is YNFKEQ. Trimming took 1 base from V and 4 from J; bases not matched to a gene: 11. CDR3: CASSQARTGGIGETQYF. The CDR3 DNA sequence: TGTGCCAGCAGCCAAGCTCGGACGGGAGGGATAGGAGAGACCCAGTACTTC.

This clone was seen only once. V and J are TRBV4-1 and TRBJ2-2, with D tentatively TRBD2 (6 bases). CDR3 length: 16 amino acids. Trimming left V 0 bases short and J 6 bases short, with 14 bases between. The germline CDR1 and CDR2 sequences are MGHRA and YSYEKL. The CDR3 DNA is TGCGCCAGCAGCCAAGAGGGGCTAGCGCTTCCCGGGGAGCTGTTTTTT. It yields the protein CASSQEGLALPGELFF.

The chain recombines TRBV5-4 with TRBJ2-1; TRBD2 aligns across 8 bases. The CDR3 consists of 15 residues. The germline CDR1 and CDR2 sequences are SGHNT and YYREEE (reference sequence). V gave up 1 base and J gave up 3 bases; unmatched junction bases: 3. The CDR3 sequence: CASSLKLAVYNEQFF. The DNA of the CDR3 is TGTGCCAGCAGCTTGAAACTAGCGGTCTACAATGAGCAGTTCTTC.

The chain joins TRBV9 to TRBJ1-2, with TRBD1 matching 8 bases. V lost 0 bases and J lost 6; bases outside the gene matches: 4. The germline V gene has CDR1 SGDLS and CDR2 YYNGEE. The CDR3 contains 14 residues. The DNA of the CDR3 is TGTGCCAGCAGCGTAGCCGCACAGGGGGATGGCTACACCTTC. This encodes CASSVAAQGDGYTF.

The chain combines TRBV9 with TRBJ2-3; 14 nucleotides align to TRBD2. The V gene's germline CDR1 is SGDLS and CDR2 YYNGEE. Trimming removed 0 bases from V and 3 bases from J; junction bases left unmatched: 3. The length of the CDR3 is 17 residues. CDR3 residues: CASSVGGLAGATDTQYF. For the CDR3, the DNA is TGTGCCAGCAGCGTAGGGGGACTAGCGGGAGCAACAGATACGCAGTATTTT.

This chain connects TRBV11-2 to TRBJ1-1; 7 bases fit TRBD1. There are 17 residues in the CDR3. V was clipped by 3 bases and J by 1 base; unmatched bases: 11. Per the germline V gene, CDR1 is SGHAT and CDR2 is FQNNGV. The CDR3 coding sequence is TGTGCCAGCAGCTTTAGGGTTACAGGGGACCCGAACACTGAAGCTTTCTTT. Translation: CASSFRVTGDPNTEAFF.

Turning to this clone: At one boundary the junction diverges from the germline segment, which might be a read error. The chain is built from TRBV5-4 and TRBJ2-2; 8 nucleotides align to TRBD2. CDR3 length: 16 residues. Germline V gene sequence: CDR1 SGHNT, CDR2 YYREEE (reference sequence). CDR3 DNA: TGTGCCGGCAGCTTGGTAAGCGGGAGCCACACCGGGGAGCTGTTTTTT. It specifies CAGSLVSGSHTGELFF.